One sample yielded the 11 T cell receptor beta chains listed below, sequenced in a study of cytomegalovirus exposure and HLA in healthy donors. Assay used: immunoSEQ multiplex PCR; TCRdb lists only in-frame clones, some missing. The table lists some 150,000 clones, 89% of them singletons, with around 9% in the top ten. The sample consisted of PBMCs. The receptors come from a woman aged 18-29 years in good health and CMV-seropositive.

V usage is TRBV10-2 and J usage is TRBJ2-7; 10 positions agree with TRBD2. The CDR3 covers 16 residues. The V gene end was trimmed by 2 bases and the J gene end by 4 bases; junction bases not matched to a gene: 8. Per the germline V gene, CDR1 is WSHSY and CDR2 is SAAADI. The CDR3 nucleotides are TGCGCCAGCAGTGAGCCTTTAAGCGGGGGGGGGTACGAGCAGTACTTC. Protein sequence: CASSEPLSGGGYEQYF.

This clone was seen a single time. The chain recombines TRBV28 with TRBJ1-1, with D possibly being TRBD1 (5 bases). The CDR3 has 15 residues. Trimming pared 3 bases from V and 1 base from J, leaving 12 bases between. Germline loops: CDR1 MDHEN, CDR2 SYDVKM. Here the CDR3 reads CASSLGRYKNTEAFF. CDR3 sequence (DNA): TGTGCCAGCAGTTTGGGGCGATACAAGAACACTGAAGCTTTCTTT.

The rearrangement links TRBV7-8 to TRBJ1-5, with a weak D call TRBD1 (5 bases). The CDR3 has 16 amino acids. V was pared by 1 base and J by 6 bases, with 16 bases between. Per germline, CDR1 SGHVS and CDR2 FQNEAQ. The CDR3 coding sequence is TGTGCCAGCAGCTTAGAGGGACTCCTTGTTGGTCAGCCCCAGCATTTT. This gives the protein CASSLEGLLVGQPQHF.

The CDR3 here is CASGLVGRTSTGELFF. In nucleotides, the CDR3 is TGTGCTAGTGGTTTGGTCGGCCGGACTAGCACCGGGGAGCTGTTTTTT. V is TRBV12-5 and J is TRBJ2-2; 7 bases map to TRBD2. With 0 bases clipped from V and 4 bases from J, the junction kept 5 bases outside the gene matches. Germline-derived CDR1 and CDR2 are LGHNT and FRNRAP. The CDR3 contains 16 residues. Full variable domain (missing parts from reference TRBV12-5 and TRBJ2-2): DARVTQTPRHKVTEMGQEVTMRCQPILGHNTVFWYRQTMMQGLELLAYFRNRAPLDDSGMPKDRFSAEMPDATLATLKIQPSEPRDSAVYFCASGLVGRTSTGELFFGEGSRLTVL.

Here the CDR3 DNA reads TGCGCCAGCAGCTTGGCGGGGGGCCCCTTACGCGAGCAGTACTTC. Amino acids: CASSLAGGPLREQYF. This chain uses TRBV5-1 with TRBJ2-7; perhaps TRBD2 as D (7 bases). Trimming pared 0 bases from V and 6 bases from J, leaving 16 bases between. The CDR3 sequence is 15 residues long. The germline V gene has CDR1 SGHRS and CDR2 YFSETQ.

The chain combines TRBV6-5 with TRBJ2-1, with 7 bases aligning to TRBD1. The trim removed 5 bases at V and 8 bases at J, leaving 6 bases unmatched. The CDR3 is 13 residues long. CDR1 and CDR2 from the germline V gene are MNHEY and SVGAGI. The CDR3 DNA reads as TGTGCCAGCAGTCAGGGGGTTAGCGATGAGCAGTTCTTC. Amino acid sequence: CASSQGVSDEQFF.

This chain links TRBV11-2 with TRBJ2-6, with D possibly matching TRBD1 (6 bases). The V end was cut by 1 base, the J end by 0 bases, with 10 bases between. This CDR3 is built from 17 residues. Germline loops: CDR1 SGHAT, CDR2 FQNNGV. The CDR3 sequence: CASSLGRGRSGANVLTF. The CDR3 bases are TGTGCCAGCAGCTTAGGCAGGGGACGCTCTGGGGCCAACGTCCTGACTTTC.

The genes are TRBV20-1 and TRBJ2-1, with a tentative D call TRBD2 (6 bases). The CDR3 is 11 amino acids. V lost 6 bases, J lost 12 bases, and 15 bases lay in between. Per the germline V gene, CDR1 is DFQATT and CDR2 is SNEGSKA (reference sequence). The CDR3 spells CSAGGTLRQFF. The CDR3 DNA follows: TGCAGTGCGGGGGGTACCCTCCGGCAGTTCTTC.

This sequence joins TRBV5-4 and TRBJ1-5; 8 nucleotides match TRBD1. Germline V CDR1 and CDR2: SGHNT, YYREEE (reference sequence). V shed 3 bases, J shed 5 bases, and the junction held 10 bases outside the gene matches. This CDR3 has 16 residues. The CDR3 region has the DNA TGTGCCAGCAGCTCAAGTACAGGGGGATCGGATCAGCCCCAGCATTTT. Residues: CASSSSTGGSDQPQHF.

This sequence joins TRBV7-2 and TRBJ1-6, with 7 bases lining up with TRBD1. V lost 8 bases and J lost 8; bases outside the gene matches: 15. Germline V gene data show CDR1 as SGHTA and CDR2 as FQGNSA. The CDR3 spans 16 residues. The DNA of the CDR3 is TGTGCCAGCGGAATCGAGAGACAGGGATGGGATTCACCCCTCCACTTT. Protein: CASGIERQGWDSPLHF.

The chain is built from TRBV5-6 and TRBJ2-5; possibly TRBD1 for D (5 bases). From germline, CDR1 is SGHDT and CDR2 YYEEEE. The CDR3 runs to 14 residues. V gave up 0 bases and J gave up 1 base, with 7 bases separating them. The DNA for the CDR3 is TGTGCCAGCAGCTTGGGGACATTCCAAGAGACCCAGTACTTC. Translating it yields CASSLGTFQETQYF.